The 26 T cell receptor beta chains listed next were all sequenced from one sample in a study of glioma-infiltrating T cells after dendritic cell vaccination. Sequencing was performed with immunoSEQ multiplex PCR; in TCRdb, only in-frame clones are kept and a portion is missing. The sample contains tens of thousands of clones, about 84% of which appear only once. The sequencing used blood, collected before dendritic cell vaccination. These receptors came from a human donor with glioblastoma.

This clone was recorded only once. The genes are TRBV9 and TRBJ1-3; D remains ambiguous. This CDR3 region has 13 residues. The germline V gene has CDR1 SGDLS and CDR2 YYNGEE. The germline V and J ends were trimmed by 0 bases and 4 bases, with 5 bases remaining between them. DNA for the CDR3: TGTGCCAGCAGCGTAGACACCGGAAACACCATATATTTT. Its translation: CASSVDTGNTIYF.

The chain is built from TRBV6-1 and TRBJ1-1, with D unresolved. The CDR3 runs to 14 residues. Germline CDR1 MNHNS, CDR2 SASEGT. V was cut by 2 bases and J by 1 base, with 8 bases left in between. The CDR3 coding sequence is TGTGCCAGCAGTGAATCGGTTGGGAACACTGAAGCTTTCTTT. Translating gives CASSESVGNTEAFF.

This clone turned up a few times. The V gene is TRBV6-6, the J gene TRBJ1-6; D remains ambiguous. The CDR3 contains 12 residues. Germline V gene lookup returns CDR1 MNHNY and CDR2 SVGAGI (reference sequence). V lost 9 bases and J lost 10, with 13 bases in between. The CDR3 DNA is TGTGCCAGTGCGGAGGGTAACTCACCCCTCCACTTT. Its protein product is CASAEGNSPLHF.

This chain uses TRBV7-9 with TRBJ2-5; 9 bases fit TRBD2. With V trimmed by 1 base and J by 5 bases, 11 bases remained unmatched. CDR1 SEHNR and CDR2 FQNEAQ come from the germline V gene (reference sequence). This CDR3 comprises 17 residues. In nucleotides, the CDR3 is TGTGCCAGCAGCTTAGGTCTAGCGGGGACCTCGTGGGAGACCCAGTACTTC. It specifies CASSLGLAGTSWETQYF.

A word on this clone: Different DNA sequences within this sample yield the same CDR3. The chain is built from TRBV5-6 and TRBJ2-5, with D uncertain. The CDR3 totals 11 residues. V was trimmed by 1 base and J by 5 bases, leaving 3 bases between them. CDR1 is SGHDT, CDR2 YYEEEE, per germline. The DNA of the CDR3 is TGTGCCAGCAGCTTGCGGGAGACCCAGTACTTC. Amino acids: CASSLRETQYF. The full variable domain, in which reference TRBV5-6 and TRBJ2-5 provide the parts outside the CDR3, is DAGVTQSPTHLIKTRGQQVTLRCSPKSGHDTVSWYQQALGQGPQFIFQYYEEEERQRGNFPDRFSGHQFPNYSSELNVNALLLGDSALYLCASSLRETQYFGPGTRLLVL.

The CDR3 DNA reads TGTGCCAGCACCACCGATCCAGGCCAGCCCCAGCATTTT. Protein: CASTTDPGQPQHF. J is TRBJ1-5 and V is TRBV7-2; D gene uncertain. Trimming stripped 7 bases from V and 7 bases from J, with 14 bases between. This CDR3 contains 13 residues. Germline CDR1 is SGHTA and CDR2 is FQGNSA.

The gene calls are TRBV16 and TRBJ2-2; TRBD1 might be the D (5 bases). Trimming stripped 0 bases from V and 7 bases from J, with 12 bases between. This CDR3 region has 15 residues. Germline CDR1 and CDR2: KGHSY and FQNENV. CDR3 nucleotides: TGTGCCAGCAGCCAATCGCGACAGAGGAACGGGGAGCTGTTTTTT. As protein: CASSQSRQRNGELFF.

CDR3 region: CASSYLAGGLQPQHF. The CDR3 nucleotides are TGTGCCAGCAGTTACCTCGCAGGGGGTCTTCAGCCCCAGCATTTT. The chain combines TRBV2 with TRBJ1-5; 7 bases line up with TRBD1. The CDR3 is 15 residues long. Trimming removed 5 bases from V and 6 bases from J; junction bases left unmatched: 10. Germline CDR1 SNHLY, CDR2 FYNNEI.

The rearrangement joins TRBV7-2 to TRBJ2-1; possibly TRBD2 for D (6 bases). The CDR3 loop spans 12 amino acids. Germline loops: CDR1 SGHTA, CDR2 FQGNSA. CDR3 residues: CAGGSSYNEQFF. DNA of the CDR3: TGTGCGGGGGGAAGCTCCTACAATGAGCAGTTCTTC.

For the CDR3, the DNA is TGCGCCAGCAGCTTGGGCAGGGGCGAGGGAGAGCAGTACTTC. Translation gives CASSLGRGEGEQYF. V and J are TRBV5-1 and TRBJ2-7, with TRBD1 as a possible D gene (6 bases). The ends were cut back, 0 bases at V and 7 bases at J, with 14 bases in the middle. The V gene's germline CDR1 is SGHRS and CDR2 YFSETQ. This CDR3 has 14 residues.

The chain combines TRBV4-3 with TRBJ1-3; D uncertain. V lost 0 bases and J lost 0, with 12 bases in between. This CDR3 has 17 amino acids. Looked up from germline, CDR1 is LGHNA and CDR2 is YSLEER. This chain's CDR3 is CASSQDKQALSGNTIYF. In nucleotides, the CDR3 is TGCGCCAGCAGCCAAGATAAGCAGGCCCTCTCTGGAAACACCATATATTTT.

The V call is TRBV6-5, the J call TRBJ1-5; D is uncertain. V was trimmed by 5 bases and J by 7 bases, leaving 15 bases between them. This CDR3 has 14 amino acids. Germline assignment: CDR1 MNHEY and CDR2 SVGAGI. CDR3 residues: CASSMDDFGQPQHF. The DNA of the CDR3 is TGTGCCAGCAGTATGGATGACTTCGGACAGCCCCAGCATTTT.

J is TRBJ1-1 and V is TRBV9; a possible D gene is TRBD1 (6 bases). V was trimmed by 3 bases and J by 7 bases, leaving 16 bases between them. CDR1 and CDR2 from the germline V gene are SGDLS and YYNGEE. The CDR3 extends over 14 amino acids. The CDR3 region is CASSGLTGYDEAFF. CDR3 in DNA: TGTGCCAGCAGCGGCCTTACAGGGTATGATGAAGCTTTCTTT.

This clone was seen a handful of times. V is TRBV2 and J is TRBJ1-2; D may be TRBD1 (6 bases). The germline CDR1 and CDR2 sequences are SNHLY and FYNNEI. Deletions cut 8 bases from V and 5 bases from J, with 18 bases between. This CDR3 has 14 residues. The chain's CDR3 is CASLARRGGYGYTF. The CDR3 DNA reads as TGTGCCAGCCTAGCTCGGAGGGGGGGGTATGGCTACACCTTC.

Here the CDR3 DNA reads TGCGCCAGCAGCTGGGACAGGGGTTACGAGCAGTACTTC. Protein sequence: CASSWDRGYEQYF. V is TRBV5-1 and J is TRBJ2-7, with TRBD1 matching over 10 bases. Germline lookup yields CDR1 SGHRS and CDR2 YFSETQ. The ends lost 3 bases at V and 4 bases at J; junction bases unmatched: 1. The CDR3 has 13 amino acids.

The chain recombines TRBV29-1 with TRBJ2-3; no clear D. V was cut by 1 base and J by 0 bases, with 14 bases left in between. The CDR3 runs 16 residues. Germline CDR1 SQVTM, CDR2 ANQGSEA. The CDR3 region is CSVEGVLNGSTDTQYF. Written as DNA, the CDR3 is TGCAGCGTTGAAGGGGTACTGAACGGGAGCACAGATACGCAGTATTTT.

The sample holds a few counts of this clone. The chain couples TRBV2 to TRBJ1-4, with 8 bases fitting TRBD1. This CDR3 region has 15 residues. Germline CDR1 and CDR2: SNHLY and FYNNEI. After removal of 2 bases from V and 7 bases from J, the junction contained 6 bases not matched to a gene. The CDR3 loop is CASSEIWTGFEKLFF. CDR3 coding DNA: TGTGCCAGCAGTGAAATCTGGACAGGGTTTGAAAAACTGTTTTTT.

This chain connects TRBV7-9 to TRBJ1-5, with 9 positions matching TRBD1. The germline V gene encodes CDR1 SEHNR and CDR2 FQNEAQ (reference sequence). The CDR3 contains 15 residues. V trimming: 5 bases; J trimming: 2 bases; junction bases outside the gene matches: 4. The CDR3 DNA follows: TGTGCCAGCAGCACACAGGGGGCGGGCAATCAGCCCCAGCATTTT. Translation: CASSTQGAGNQPQHF.

The rearrangement joins TRBV7-9 to TRBJ2-1; TRBD2 aligns across 14 bases. Germline CDR1 SEHNR, CDR2 FQNEAQ (reference sequence). This CDR3 contains 17 residues. V gave up 5 bases and J gave up 4 bases; unmatched junction bases: 7. Here the CDR3 reads CASSPRLAGGIYNEQFF. For the CDR3, the DNA is TGTGCCAGCAGCCCGAGACTAGCGGGAGGGATATACAATGAGCAGTTCTTC.

The rearrangement links TRBV6-5 to TRBJ2-1; tentative D call: TRBD2 (6 bases). Deletions cut 5 bases from V and 9 bases from J, with 20 bases between. Germline CDR1 and CDR2: MNHEY and SVGAGI. This CDR3 contains 15 residues. The CDR3 DNA is TGTGCCAGCAGTAGTTATGGGGGGAGTTCTGGTGAGCAGTTCTTC. It yields the protein CASSSYGGSSGEQFF.

Only a few counts were recorded for this clone. This sequence joins TRBV27 and TRBJ2-7; no reliable D call. V was pared by 7 bases and J by 5 bases, with 15 bases between. The CDR3 is made up of 13 amino acids. The germline CDR1 and CDR2 sequences are MNHEY and SMNVEV (reference sequence). CDR3 nucleotides: TGTGCCAGCAAGCTACCCCGGAGTGACGAGCAGTACTTC. Residues: CASKLPRSDEQYF.

The V call is TRBV10-3, the J call TRBJ2-2, with 9 nucleotides matching TRBD1. The junction had 4 bases not matched to a gene; V was cut back by 0 bases and J by 5 bases. The CDR3 length is 16 residues. From germline, CDR1 is ENHRY and CDR2 SYGVKD. The CDR3 DNA is TGTGCCATCAGTGAGTCGCGGGACAGGGTTACCGGGGAGCTGTTTTTT. Translating gives CAISESRDRVTGELFF.

The gene calls are TRBV27 and TRBJ2-5; the match to TRBD1 covers 10 bases. Per germline, CDR1 MNHEY and CDR2 SMNVEV (reference sequence). The V gene end was trimmed by 0 bases and the J gene end by 3 bases; junction bases not matched to a gene: 7. CDR3 length: 17 residues. DNA for the CDR3: TGTGCCAGCAGTTTATCGCCGGGACAGGGGTCCGAAGAGACCCAGTACTTC. Protein: CASSLSPGQGSEETQYF.

The gene calls are TRBV2 and TRBJ1-2, with unresolved D. Germline CDR1 reads SNHLY; CDR2 reads FYNNEI. Trimming removed 5 bases at V and 8 bases at J, with 18 bases between. CDR3 length equals 14 residues. The CDR3: CASSLEGGGNGYTF. The CDR3 region has the DNA TGTGCCAGCAGTTTGGAGGGCGGTGGGAACGGCTACACCTTC.

The chain has TRBV27 and TRBJ2-1, with a weak D call TRBD2 (5 bases). Germline V gene sequence: CDR1 MNHEY, CDR2 SMNVEV (reference sequence). Trimming removed 5 bases from V and 0 bases from J, with 11 bases in between. The CDR3 consists of 15 residues. Written as DNA, the CDR3 is TGTGCCAGCAGTCTAGGACTCCTCTCCTACAATGAGCAGTTCTTC. This sequence encodes CASSLGLLSYNEQFF.

The genes are TRBV19 and TRBJ1-6; tentative D call: TRBD1 (6 bases). V was clipped by 8 bases and J by 8 bases, with 16 bases between them. The germline gives CDR1 LNHDA, CDR2 SQIVND (reference sequence). The CDR3 covers 14 residues. CDR3 in amino acids: CASGFIQGDSPLHF. CDR3 sequence (DNA): TGTGCCAGTGGGTTTATACAGGGAGATTCACCCCTCCACTTT.